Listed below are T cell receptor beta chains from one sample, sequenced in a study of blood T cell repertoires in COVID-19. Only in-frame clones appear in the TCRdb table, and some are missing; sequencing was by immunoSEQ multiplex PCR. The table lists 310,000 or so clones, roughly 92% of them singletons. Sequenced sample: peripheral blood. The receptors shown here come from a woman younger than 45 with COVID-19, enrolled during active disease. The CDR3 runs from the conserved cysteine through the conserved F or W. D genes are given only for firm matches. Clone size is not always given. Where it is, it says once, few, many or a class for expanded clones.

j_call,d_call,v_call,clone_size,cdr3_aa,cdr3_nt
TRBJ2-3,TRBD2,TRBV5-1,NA,CASSWSGGGTDTQYF,TGCGCCAGCAGCTGGAGCGGGGGCGGAACAGATACGCAGTATTTT
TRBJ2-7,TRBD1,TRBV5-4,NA,CASSWGQGTYEQYF,TGTGCCAGCAGCTGGGGACAGGGAACGTACGAGCAGTACTTC
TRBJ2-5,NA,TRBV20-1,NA,CSASGEVGDQETQYF,TGCAGTGCTAGTGGGGAGGTGGGGGACCAAGAGACCCAGTACTTC
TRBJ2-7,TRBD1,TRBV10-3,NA,CAINPGTGGEQYF,TGTGCCATCAATCCCGGGACAGGGGGCGAGCAGTACTTC
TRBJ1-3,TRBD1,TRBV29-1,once,CSVRTGSSSGNTIYF,TGCAGCGTTCGGACAGGGTCGAGCTCTGGAAACACCATATATTTT
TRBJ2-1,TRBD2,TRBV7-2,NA,CASSLMGLAGGPYNEQFF,TGTGCCAGCAGCCTGATGGGACTAGCGGGAGGGCCCTACAATGAGCAGTTCTTC
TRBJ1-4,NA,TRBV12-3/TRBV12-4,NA,CASSPRTDKLFF,TGTGCCAGCAGTCCCCGGACAGACAAACTGTTTTTT
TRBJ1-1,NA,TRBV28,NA,CASIDRSRTEAFF,TGTGCCAGCATTGACAGATCGAGAACTGAAGCTTTCTTT
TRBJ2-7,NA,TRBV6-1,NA,CASSEGDNLPYEQYF,TGTGCCAGCAGTGAAGGGGACAACCTCCCCTACGAGCAGTACTTC
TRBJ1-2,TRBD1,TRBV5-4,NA,CASSKRGDRGGGYTF,TGTGCCAGCAGCAAAAGGGGGGACAGGGGAGGTGGCTACACCTTC
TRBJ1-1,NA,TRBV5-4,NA,CASRRGGTEAFF,TGTGCCAGCAGGCGGGGCGGGACTGAAGCTTTCTTT
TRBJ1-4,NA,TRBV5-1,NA,CASSLYTGIELFF,TGCGCCAGCAGCTTATATACAGGGATAGAGCTGTTTTTT
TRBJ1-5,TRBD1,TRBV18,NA,CASSRRQGARGQPQHF,TGTGCCAGCTCACGAAGACAGGGGGCAAGAGGACAGCCCCAGCATTTT
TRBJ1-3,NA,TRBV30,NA,CAWSVGSPSGNTIYF,TGTGCCTGGAGTGTGGGCTCTCCCTCTGGAAACACCATATATTTT
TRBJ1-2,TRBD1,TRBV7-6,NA,CASSLDRAWGYTF,TGTGCCAGCAGCCTTGACAGGGCTTGGGGCTACACCTTC
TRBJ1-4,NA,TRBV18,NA,CASSPGFGNEKLFF,TGTGCCAGCTCCCCAGGCTTTGGTAATGAAAAACTGTTTTTT
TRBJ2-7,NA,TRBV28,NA,CASSSSASDRRARRGLSYEQYF,TGTGCCAGCAGTTCTTCTGCCAGCGACAGACGAGCTCGGAGGGGGCTCTCCTACGAGCAGTACTTC
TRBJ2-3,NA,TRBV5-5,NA,CASSFRLSTDTQYF,TGTGCCAGCAGCTTCAGACTTAGCACAGATACGCAGTATTTT
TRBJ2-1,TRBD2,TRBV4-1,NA,CASSRYPSGTYNEQFF,TGCGCCAGCAGCCGATACCCTAGCGGTACATACAATGAGCAGTTCTTC
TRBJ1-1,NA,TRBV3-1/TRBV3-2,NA,CASSLGRGDTEAFF,TGTGCCAGCAGCCTTGGCAGGGGAGACACTGAAGCTTTCTTT
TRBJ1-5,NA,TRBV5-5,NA,CASSLASDLNQPQHF,TGTGCCAGCAGCTTGGCTAGTGACCTCAATCAGCCCCAGCATTTT
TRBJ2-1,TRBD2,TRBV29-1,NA,CSVGRAGIYNEQFF,TGCAGCGTGGGGAGAGCGGGAATTTACAATGAGCAGTTCTTC
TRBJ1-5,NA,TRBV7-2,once,CASSLRSGNHQPQHF,TGTGCCAGCAGCTTACGTTCAGGGAATCATCAGCCCCAGCATTTT
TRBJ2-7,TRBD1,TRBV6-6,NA,CASSYSFAGGSYEQYF,TGTGCCAGCAGTTACTCTTTCGCAGGGGGTTCCTACGAGCAGTACTTC
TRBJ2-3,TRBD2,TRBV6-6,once,CASSLGTREWYF,TGTGCCAGCAGCCTAGGGACTAGAGAGTGGTATTTT
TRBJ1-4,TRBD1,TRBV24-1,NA,CATSTPRDREEEKLFF,TGTGCCACCAGTACTCCCCGGGACAGGGAGGAAGAAAAACTGTTTTTT
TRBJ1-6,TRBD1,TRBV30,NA,CAWSGDRGNSPLHF,TGTGCCTGGAGTGGGGACAGGGGGAATTCACCCCTCCACTTT
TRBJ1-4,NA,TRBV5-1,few,CASSPQYANEKLFF,TGCGCCAGCAGCCCCCAGTATGCTAATGAAAAACTGTTTTTT
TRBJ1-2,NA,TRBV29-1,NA,CSVEMAGTSESGYTF,TGCAGCGTTGAAATGGCGGGAACCTCCGAGAGCGGGTACACCTTC
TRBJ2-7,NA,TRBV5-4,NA,CASSSRRQDRSYEQYF,TGTGCCAGCAGCTCCCGAAGACAGGACCGATCCTACGAGCAGTACTTC
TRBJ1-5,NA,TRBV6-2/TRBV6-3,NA,CASSYGGAYQPQHF,TGTGCCAGCAGTTACGGGGGGGCTTATCAGCCCCAGCATTTT
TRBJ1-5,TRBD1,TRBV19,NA,CASVDRGSSNQPQHF,TGTGCCAGTGTTGACAGGGGGAGTAGCAATCAGCCCCAGCATTTT
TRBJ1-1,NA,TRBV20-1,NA,CSARTDTEAFF,TGCAGTGCAAGGACAGATACTGAAGCTTTCTTT
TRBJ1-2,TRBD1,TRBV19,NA,CASSPSTGGLYGYTF,TGTGCCAGTAGCCCATCGACAGGGGGCCTCTATGGCTACACCTTC
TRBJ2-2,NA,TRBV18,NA,CASSRTNTGELFF,TGTGCCAGCTCGCGTACGAACACCGGGGAGCTGTTTTTT
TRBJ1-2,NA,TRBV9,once,CASSVDSRGGSGYTF,TGTGCCAGCAGCGTAGACTCACGGGGTGGCTCCGGCTACACCTTC
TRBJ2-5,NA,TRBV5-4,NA,CASSLTSQETQYF,TGTGCCAGCAGCTTGACATCCCAAGAGACCCAGTACTTC
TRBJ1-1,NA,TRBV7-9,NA,CASSLSDTEAFF,TGTGCCAGCAGCTTATCGGACACTGAAGCTTTCTTT
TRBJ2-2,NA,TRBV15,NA,CATSTRGLGWDTGELFF,TGTGCCACCAGCACCAGAGGTCTGGGTTGGGACACCGGGGAGCTGTTTTTT
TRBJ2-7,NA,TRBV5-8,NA,CASRIRGVYEQYF,TGTGCCAGCAGAATAAGGGGTGTCTACGAGCAGTACTTC
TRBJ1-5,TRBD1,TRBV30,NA,CAWDGRGNQPQHF,TGTGCCTGGGACGGCAGGGGGAATCAGCCCCAGCATTTT
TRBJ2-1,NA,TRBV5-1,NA,CASSLDRFNEQFF,TGCGCCAGCAGCTTGGACAGGTTCAATGAGCAGTTCTTC
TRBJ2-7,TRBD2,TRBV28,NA,CASSEGLAQYYEQYF,TGTGCCAGCAGTGAGGGACTAGCACAGTACTACGAGCAGTACTTC
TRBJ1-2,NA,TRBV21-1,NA,CASSKEGQGATLTNYGYTF,TGTGCCAGCAGCAAAGAAGGACAGGGGGCTACGTTGACGAACTATGGCTACACCTTC
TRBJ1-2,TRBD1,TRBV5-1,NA,CASSLTGAYGYTF,TGCGCCAGCAGCTTGACAGGGGCCTATGGCTACACCTTC
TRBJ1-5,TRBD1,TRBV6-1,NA,CASSDDRANQPQHF,TGTGCCAGCAGTGATGACAGGGCTAATCAGCCCCAGCATTTT
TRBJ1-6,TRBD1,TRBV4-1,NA,CASSPGGQGVSPLHF,TGCGCCAGCAGCCCAGGGGGACAGGGCGTTTCACCCCTCCACTTT
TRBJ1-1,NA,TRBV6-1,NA,CASSELGNTEAFF,TGTGCCAGCAGTGAACTCGGTAACACTGAAGCTTTCTTT
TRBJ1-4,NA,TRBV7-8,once,CASSHTAGEKLFF,TGTGCCAGCAGCCACACCGCGGGTGAAAAACTGTTTTTT
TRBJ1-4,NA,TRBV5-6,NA,CASSPNGGREKLFF,TGTGCCAGCAGCCCCAACGGGGGGCGCGAAAAACTGTTTTTT
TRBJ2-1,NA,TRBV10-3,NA,CAIGPKAETSYNEQFF,TGTGCCATCGGTCCTAAAGCGGAGACCTCCTACAATGAGCAGTTCTTC